Reported below is one T cell receptor (beta chain). Its specificity is unknown. CDR1 is SGHKS and CDR2 is YYEKEE in the germline V gene (reference sequence). V gave up 4 bases and J gave up 5 bases; unmatched junction bases: 10. CDR3 length: 15 residues. Sequencing used immunoSEQ multiplex PCR; TCRdb keeps in-frame clones, though not all of them. Among around 69,000 clones listed, approximately 80% were seen once. The sample belongs to a study of OX40 agonist ivuxolimab in advanced cancers. Turning to the study itself: Patients got intravenous ivuxolimab at 0.01 to 10 mg/kg every 2 weeks.

Individuals having autoimmune disease history or systemic immunosuppression were not enrolled. Broader study findings: Among patients with partial responses at 0.1-3.0 mg/kg, clonal expansion was among the lowest. The antigens recognized by the expanded peripheral T cells, that is their antigen specificity, were not determined.

This TCR was recovered from an adult with an advanced solid tumor such as melanoma, head and neck, liver or kidney cancer. This chain connects TRBV5-5 to TRBJ2-5; 8 bases fit TRBD2. Material: CD4+ or CD8+ T cells sorted from blood, obtained in a trial of the OX40 agonist ivuxolimab. CDR3 amino acids: CASSPLSGGWETQYF. The CDR3 bases are TGTGCCAGCAGCCCCTTAAGCGGGGGATGGGAGACCCAGTACTTC.